Listed here are 5 T cell receptor beta chains from one sample, sequenced in a study of shared clonotypes between healthy human individuals. The table came from immunoSEQ multiplex PCR; TCRdb's copy has only in-frame clones and leaves some out. In the table there are roughly 2,500,000 clones, 93% of which are singletons. Sequenced sample: naive CD4+ T cells from PBMCs. As for subset: CD45RA+ positively selected. These receptors all come from a man aged 18 to 35 in good health. Some clones in this sample may be carry-over from other donors' samples.

On this clone: The identical CDR3 is also encoded by other nucleotide sequences in the sample. V gene TRBV7-9 combines with J gene TRBJ2-7; D unclear. This CDR3 region has 11 residues. Trimming took 2 bases from V and 7 from J, leaving 6 bases between them. Germline V lookup: CDR1 SEHNR, CDR2 FQNEAQ (reference sequence). Here the CDR3 DNA reads TGTGCCAGCAGCTTATTTTCGGAGCAGTACTTC. This codes for CASSLFSEQYF. Complete variable domain (other parts from reference TRBV7-9 and TRBJ2-7): DTGVSQNPRHKITKRGQNVTFRCDPISEHNRLYWYRQTLGQGPEFLTYFQNEAQLEKSRLLSDRFSAERPKGSFSTLEIQRTEQGDSAMYLCASSLFSEQYFGPGTRLTVT.

This clone occurred once. The chain recombines TRBV7-2 with TRBJ2-7; 8 bases align to TRBD1. Germline V gene sequence: CDR1 SGHTA, CDR2 FQGNSA. Germline trimming cut 5 bases from V and 2 bases from J; bases unmatched to any gene: 8. The CDR3 is 15 amino acids. The CDR3 DNA sequence: TGTGCCAGCAGCCCCTCCGGGACAGGAGCCTACGAGCAGTACTTC. Amino acids: CASSPSGTGAYEQYF.

This clone has just a few counts. This rearrangement joins TRBV2 to TRBJ1-1; no reliable D call. Deletions cut 7 bases from V and 1 base from J, with 10 bases between. Germline V gene sequence: CDR1 SNHLY, CDR2 FYNNEI. The CDR3 covers 13 residues. The DNA for the CDR3 is TGTGCCAGCATTCCTCAGACGAACACTGAAGCTTTCTTT. Its protein product is CASIPQTNTEAFF.

The chain recombines TRBV2 with TRBJ2-2; possibly TRBD2 for D (5 bases). This CDR3 is built from 13 residues. Germline V gene lookup returns CDR1 SNHLY and CDR2 FYNNEI. The ends were cut back, 10 bases at V and 4 bases at J, with 13 bases in the middle. The CDR3 nucleotides read TGTGCCACGACACGAGAGGGCACCGGGGAGCTGTTTTTT. Its translation: CATTREGTGELFF.

The CDR3 spells CSVPLGAKTGELFF. CDR3 coding DNA: TGCAGCGTGCCCTTGGGGGCAAAGACCGGGGAGCTGTTTTTT. The gene calls are TRBV29-1 and TRBJ2-2; the D gene is possibly TRBD1 (6 bases). Germline V gene lookup returns CDR1 SQVTM and CDR2 ANQGSEA. V gave up 6 bases and J gave up 5 bases, with 16 bases separating them. The CDR3 extends over 14 amino acids.